This TCR beta chain originates from a study of metastatic and nonmetastatic thyroid tumors. TCRdb redid the clone calls on the PCR reads using MiXCR. The top ten clones hold over 10% of a sample with roughly 18,000 clones, more than 25% of them seen once. This CDR3 region has 15 residues. The germline CDR1 and CDR2 sequences are MNHNS and SASEGT. Trimming removed 5 bases at V and 4 bases at J, with 12 bases between. Each patient came to thyroid surgery without any prior treatment (of any kind). The V and J genes are TRBV6-1 and TRBJ1-6; D might be TRBD1 (6 bases). Specimen: tumor tissue. The sequence was obtained from a female donor with papillary thyroid cancer or a benign thyroid nodule (not recorded which). Some clones in this sample may be carry-over from other donors' samples. CDR3 nucleotide sequence: TGTGCCAGCAGTCCCGAGGACAGATATAATTCACCCCTCCACTTT. It specifies CASSPEDRYNSPLHF.